These 2 T cell receptor beta chains came from one sample sequenced in a study of CD8+CD57+ T cells in acquired aplastic anemia (dated 2018 in TCRdb). Flow cytometry had shown CD8+CD57+ cell expansion in the patients selected for sequencing. Reads for this sample came from an Illumina HiSeq 2000. TCR beta VDJ combination and CDR3 sequence profiling used genomic DNA as the template. Clones were called with MiXCR by TCRdb after fastp trimmed the public reads at Q25, and only in-frame beta chains were retained. Rows matching on CDR3 protein sequence are summarized as one entry with the most common DNA and genes. Within this sample are more than 200,000 distinct CDR3 sequences, with roughly 53% of them counted one time only. The top ten hold 15% to 20% of the sample. What was sequenced was sorted CD4+, CD8+, or CD8+CD57+ T cells (not recorded which) from PBMCs. These receptors originate from a human donor with aplastic anemia.

The rearrangement links TRBV19 to TRBJ2-3, with 10 positions matching TRBD2. This CDR3 is built from 16 residues. Germline assignment: CDR1 LNHDA and CDR2 SQIVND (reference sequence). V was pared by 2 bases and J by 1 base, with 3 bases of the junction left unmatched. The CDR3 bases are TGTGCCAGTAGTATACTAGCGGGGGTCGGCACAGATACGCAGTATTTT. Its translation is CASSILAGVGTDTQYF.

At least ten counts were recorded for this clonotype. The chain carries TRBV5-1 and TRBJ2-5, with a tentative D call TRBD2 (6 bases). This CDR3 has 15 amino acids. Trimming took 4 bases from V and 4 from J, leaving 17 bases between them. CDR1 and CDR2 from the germline V gene are SGHRS and YFSETQ. CDR3 nucleotide sequence: TGCGCCAGCAGCACCGGACTCCCCGGGAGAGAGACCCAGTACTTC. Translating gives CASSTGLPGRETQYF. The full variable domain, its missing parts supplied by reference TRBV5-1 and TRBJ2-5, is KAGVTQTPRYLIKTRGQQVTLSCSPISGHRSVSWYQQTPGQGLQFLFEYFSETQRNKGNFPGRFSGRQFSNSRSEMNVSTLELGDSALYLCASSTGLPGRETQYFGPGTRLLVL.